The present entry profiles one T cell receptor beta chain with its context. No antigen is known for it. Base qualities were left out, and no much larger clone turns up one base away. The sample comes from a study of siplizumab effects on memory and regulatory T cells (dated by TCRdb to the late 2010s). Regarding the complete study: Across under 10 responder-stimulator pairs, paired mixed lymphocyte reactions were conducted with siplizumab at approximately 0.99 ug/mL and without drug. The effect of the anti-CD2 antibody siplizumab on alloreactive T-cell subsets was examined in allogeneic mixed lymphocyte reactions constructed from human PBMCs.

Paper-wide results and their limitations: A naive or memory phenotype could not be assigned to roughly 75-97% of proliferating CD4+ or CD8+ clones. Among mappable alloreactive CD4+ clones, an average Treg-derived fraction of around 71% was observed with siplizumab, compared with more than 25% in control reactions. Whether proliferating Tregs from siplizumab cultures were suppressive was not functionally confirmed. Compared with memory T cells, unstimulated naive T cells appeared more diverse, and naive cells seemed to make a substantial contribution to the alloresponse. Because sequences at frequencies below about 10^-5 were poorly captured, only a minor fraction of alloreactive clones could be mapped back to unstimulated subsets. The cumulative frequency of alloreactive sequences traceable to unstimulated CD4+ memory T cells was significantly reduced by siplizumab.

Its CDR3 holds 14 amino acids, cysteine through phenylalanine. Only the CDR3 DNA is retained, 42 bases long and in frame from the first base. The V end loses 5 bases and the J end loses 4 bases, and a stretch of 11 bases separates them. CDR1 and CDR2 are drawn from the germline V gene: KGHSH, LQKENI. For over five days, cells in the mixed lymphocyte reaction were kept in coculture at 37 degrees C. Responder PBMCs were labelled with CFSE and stimulator PBMCs with Violet Dye, then combined at a 1:1 ratio. Sorted unstimulated T cells and proliferating T cells recovered from mixed lymphocyte reactions underwent TCRbeta CDR3 sequencing. Fresh whole blood from about ten HLA-typed healthy donors served as the source for isolating PBMCs. After the mixed lymphocyte reaction, proliferating CFSE-low responder T cells were FACS-sorted for TCR sequencing. Library generation was performed with the immunoSEQ multiplex PCR assay. Roughly 100,000 TCR templates per sample were assayed on the deep sequencing platform. Genomic DNA extracted from sorted T cells was used for TCRbeta CDR3 sequencing. The authors' analysis ran thus. Clonal analysis of TCRbeta CDR3 data was done in the R programming language. Comparing unstimulated samples against CFSE-low samples taken after the reaction was how alloreactive CD4+ and CD8+ clones were defined. Regulatory or non-regulatory origin of alloreactive CD4+ clones was assigned by matching sequences to the sorted unstimulated Treg and non-Treg repertoires. Not all clones reach the TCRdb copy of this immuneACCESS table, which keeps in-frame sequences only. Checked studies attribute under half of the gap to unresolved V genes and leave the rest unexplained. V and J calls plus clone size are reproduced from that table; the DNA served to infer D and trimming. This sample has about 10,000 clones in its table, and 46% of those were observed once. The top ten constitute around a fifth of the sample.

Sample: CFSE-low (dividing) CD4+ T cells sorted from an allogeneic mixed lymphocyte reaction. The chain is made from TRBV18 and TRBJ1-4; tentative D gene TRBD1, with 6 bases matching. This TCR derives from a human donor in good health; the cells came from an allogeneic mixed lymphocyte reaction. The encoded CDR3 is CASSTGHGNEKLFF. The sequence in DNA is TGTGCCAGCTCAACGGGACACGGTAATGAAAAACTGTTTTTT.